This entry concerns a single T cell receptor beta chain. Clones were read by immunoSEQ multiplex PCR, and TCRdb kept only the in-frame ones, dropping some. The table lists around 70,000 clones, about 88% of them singletons. The V and J ends lost 2 bases and 1 base respectively, with 5 bases between them. Germline CDR1 and CDR2: SNHLY and FYNNEI. The CDR3 contains 13 residues. The data were taken from a study of blood T cell repertoires in COVID-19. The V and J genes are TRBV2 and TRBJ1-1; D not certain. The sample comprised peripheral blood. This TCR was recovered from a human donor in a cohort sampled during active COVID-19. CDR3 DNA sequence: TGTGCCAGCAGTGAAAGGAGGAACACTGAAGCTTTCTTT. Protein sequence: CASSERRNTEAFF.